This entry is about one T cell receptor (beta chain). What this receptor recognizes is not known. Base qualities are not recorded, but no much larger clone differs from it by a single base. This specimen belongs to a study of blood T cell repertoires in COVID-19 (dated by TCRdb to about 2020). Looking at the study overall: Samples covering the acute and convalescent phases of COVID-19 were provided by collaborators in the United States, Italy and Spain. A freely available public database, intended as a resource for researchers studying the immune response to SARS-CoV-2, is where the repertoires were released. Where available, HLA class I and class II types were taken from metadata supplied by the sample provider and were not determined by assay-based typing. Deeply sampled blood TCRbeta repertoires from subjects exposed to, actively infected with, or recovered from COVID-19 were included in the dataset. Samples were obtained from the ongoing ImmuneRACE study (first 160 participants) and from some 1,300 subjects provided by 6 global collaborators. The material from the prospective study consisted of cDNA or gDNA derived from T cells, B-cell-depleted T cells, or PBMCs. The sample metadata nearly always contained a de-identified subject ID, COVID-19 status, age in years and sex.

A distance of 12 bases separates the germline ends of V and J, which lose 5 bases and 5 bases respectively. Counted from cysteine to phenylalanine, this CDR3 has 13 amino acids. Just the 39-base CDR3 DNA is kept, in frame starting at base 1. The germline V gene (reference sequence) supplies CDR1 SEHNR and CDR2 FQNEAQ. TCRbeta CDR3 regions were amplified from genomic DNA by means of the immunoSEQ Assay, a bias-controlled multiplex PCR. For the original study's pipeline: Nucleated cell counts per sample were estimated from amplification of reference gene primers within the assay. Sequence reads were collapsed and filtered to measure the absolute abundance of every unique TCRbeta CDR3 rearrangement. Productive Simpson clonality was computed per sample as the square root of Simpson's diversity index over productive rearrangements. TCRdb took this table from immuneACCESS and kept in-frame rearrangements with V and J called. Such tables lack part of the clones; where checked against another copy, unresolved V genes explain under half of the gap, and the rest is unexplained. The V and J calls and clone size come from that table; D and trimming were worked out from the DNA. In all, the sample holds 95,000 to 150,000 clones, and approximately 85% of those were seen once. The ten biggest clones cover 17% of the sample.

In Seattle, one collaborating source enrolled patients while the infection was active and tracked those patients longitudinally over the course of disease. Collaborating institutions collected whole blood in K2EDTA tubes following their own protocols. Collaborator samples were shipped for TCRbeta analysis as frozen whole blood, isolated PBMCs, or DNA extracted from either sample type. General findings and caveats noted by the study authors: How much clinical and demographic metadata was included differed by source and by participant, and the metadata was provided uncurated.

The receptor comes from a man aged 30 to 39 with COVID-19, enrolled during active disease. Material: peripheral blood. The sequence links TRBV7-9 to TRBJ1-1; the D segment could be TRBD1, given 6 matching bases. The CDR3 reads CASSVQGLTEAFF. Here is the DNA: TGTGCCAGCAGCGTTCAGGGGCTAACTGAAGCTTTCTTT.